This T cell receptor beta chain appears in the sequencing data of a study of shared clonotypes between healthy human individuals. Whole-study context: Researchers assigned three CD4 naive, three CD4 memory, two CD8 naive and one CD8 memory plate to each donor.

This was a deep-level run. Around 32,000 T cell genomes, or roughly 180 ng DNA, went into the sorted-subset replicate PCRs. The repertoire was sequenced with immunoSEQ multiplex PCR; TCRdb's copy has only in-frame clones and lacks some. The sample contains roughly 2,500,000 clones, 90% to 95% of which appear only once. V lost 4 bases to trimming and J lost 3 bases, with 15 bases between them. This CDR3 has 15 residues. Germline CDR1 reads GTSNPN; CDR2 reads SVGIG (reference sequence). J is TRBJ2-2 and V is TRBV30; D is tentatively TRBD1 or TRBD2 (6 bases each). This sequence originates from a young man in good health. Some clones in this sample may be carry-over from other donors' samples. The source material was naive CD4+ T cells from PBMCs. Subset given: CD45RA+ positively selected. The chain's CDR3 is CAWIGGRFDTGELFF. As DNA, the CDR3 is TGTGCCTGGATTGGGGGGCGTTTTGACACCGGGGAGCTGTTTTTT.